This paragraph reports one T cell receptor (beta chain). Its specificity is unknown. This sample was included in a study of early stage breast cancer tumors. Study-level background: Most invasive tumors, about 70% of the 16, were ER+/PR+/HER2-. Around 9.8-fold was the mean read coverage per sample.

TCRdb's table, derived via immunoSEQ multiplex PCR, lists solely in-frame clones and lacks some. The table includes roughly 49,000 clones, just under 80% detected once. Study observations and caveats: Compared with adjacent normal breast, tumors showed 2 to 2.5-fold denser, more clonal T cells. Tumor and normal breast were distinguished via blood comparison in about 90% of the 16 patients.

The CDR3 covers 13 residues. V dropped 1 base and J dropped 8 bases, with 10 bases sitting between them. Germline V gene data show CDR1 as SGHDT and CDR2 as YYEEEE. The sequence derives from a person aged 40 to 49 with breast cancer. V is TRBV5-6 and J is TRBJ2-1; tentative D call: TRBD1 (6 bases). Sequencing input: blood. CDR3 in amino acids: CASSLQGTDEQFF. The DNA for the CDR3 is TGTGCCAGCAGCTTGCAGGGGACCGATGAGCAGTTCTTC. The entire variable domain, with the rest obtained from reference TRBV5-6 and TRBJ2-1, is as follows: DAGVTQSPTHLIKTRGQQVTLRCSPKSGHDTVSWYQQALGQGPQFIFQYYEEEERQRGNFPDRFSGHQFPNYSSELNVNALLLGDSALYLCASSLQGTDEQFFGPGTRLTVL.